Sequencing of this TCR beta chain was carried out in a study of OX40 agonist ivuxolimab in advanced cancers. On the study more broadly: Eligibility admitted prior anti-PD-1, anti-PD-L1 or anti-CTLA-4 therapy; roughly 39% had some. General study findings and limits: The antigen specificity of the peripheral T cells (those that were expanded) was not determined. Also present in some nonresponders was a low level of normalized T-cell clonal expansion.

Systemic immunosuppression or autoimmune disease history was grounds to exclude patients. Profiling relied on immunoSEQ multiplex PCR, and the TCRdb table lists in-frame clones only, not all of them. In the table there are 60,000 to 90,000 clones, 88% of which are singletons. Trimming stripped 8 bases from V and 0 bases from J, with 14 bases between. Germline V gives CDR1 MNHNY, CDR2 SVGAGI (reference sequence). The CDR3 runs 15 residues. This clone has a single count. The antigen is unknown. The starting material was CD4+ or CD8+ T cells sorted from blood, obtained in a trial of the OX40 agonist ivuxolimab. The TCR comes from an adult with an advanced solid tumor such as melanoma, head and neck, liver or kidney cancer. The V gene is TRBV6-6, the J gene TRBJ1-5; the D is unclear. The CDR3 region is CASLPFGDSNQPQHF. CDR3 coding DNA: TGTGCCAGCCTCCCTTTTGGAGATAGCAATCAGCCCCAGCATTTT.